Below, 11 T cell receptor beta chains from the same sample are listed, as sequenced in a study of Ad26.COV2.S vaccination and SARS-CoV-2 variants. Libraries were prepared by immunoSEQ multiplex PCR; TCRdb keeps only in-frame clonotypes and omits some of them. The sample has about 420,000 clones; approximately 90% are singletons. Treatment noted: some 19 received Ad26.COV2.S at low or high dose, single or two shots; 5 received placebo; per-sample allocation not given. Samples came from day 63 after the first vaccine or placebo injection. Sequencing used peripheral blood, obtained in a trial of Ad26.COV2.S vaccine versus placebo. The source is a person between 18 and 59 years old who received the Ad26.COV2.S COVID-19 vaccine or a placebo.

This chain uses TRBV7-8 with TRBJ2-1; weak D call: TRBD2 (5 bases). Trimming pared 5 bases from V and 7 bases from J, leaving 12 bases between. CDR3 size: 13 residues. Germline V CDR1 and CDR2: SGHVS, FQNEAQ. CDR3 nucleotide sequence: TGTGCCAGCAGCCGACATAGGGAGAATGAGCAGTTCTTC. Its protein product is CASSRHRENEQFF.

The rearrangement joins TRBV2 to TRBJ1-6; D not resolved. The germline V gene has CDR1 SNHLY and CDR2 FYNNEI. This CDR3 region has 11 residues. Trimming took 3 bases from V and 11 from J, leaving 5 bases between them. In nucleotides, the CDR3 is TGTGCCAGCAGTGAGGTAGCACCCCTCCACTTT. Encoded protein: CASSEVAPLHF.

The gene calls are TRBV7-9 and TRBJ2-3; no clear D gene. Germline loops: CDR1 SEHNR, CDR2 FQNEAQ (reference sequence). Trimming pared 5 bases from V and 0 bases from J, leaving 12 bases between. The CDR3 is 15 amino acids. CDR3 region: CASSPRLLSTDTQYF. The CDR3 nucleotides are TGTGCCAGCAGCCCCAGACTCCTAAGCACAGATACGCAGTATTTT.

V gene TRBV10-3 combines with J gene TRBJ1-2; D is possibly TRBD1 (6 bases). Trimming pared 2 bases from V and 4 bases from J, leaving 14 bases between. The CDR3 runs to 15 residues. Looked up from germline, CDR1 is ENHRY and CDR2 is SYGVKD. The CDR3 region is CAISEGQGRVYGYTF. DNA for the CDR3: TGTGCCATCAGTGAGGGTCAGGGGAGGGTCTATGGCTACACCTTC.

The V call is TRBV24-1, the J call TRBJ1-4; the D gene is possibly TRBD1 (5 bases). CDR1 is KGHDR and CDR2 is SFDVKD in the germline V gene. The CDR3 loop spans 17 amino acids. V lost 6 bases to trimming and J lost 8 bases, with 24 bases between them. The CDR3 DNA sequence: TGTGCCACCAGTCAGGGTCTGGGGCAACTCGACGGCGAAAAACTGTTTTTT. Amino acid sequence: CATSQGLGQLDGEKLFF.

The CDR3 reads CASSSGQVLTYEQYF. DNA for the CDR3: TGTGCCAGCAGCTCGGGACAGGTCCTAACCTACGAGCAGTACTTC. This sequence joins TRBV11-2 and TRBJ2-7, with TRBD1 matching 8 bases. The CDR3 contains 15 residues. V lost 4 bases and J lost 2; bases outside the gene matches: 7. Germline CDR1 is SGHAT and CDR2 is FQNNGV.

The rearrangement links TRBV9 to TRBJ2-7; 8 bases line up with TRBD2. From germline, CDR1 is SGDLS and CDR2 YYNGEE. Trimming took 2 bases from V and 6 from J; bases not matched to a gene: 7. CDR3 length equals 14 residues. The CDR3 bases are TGTGCCAGCAGCGTTGGACTAGCCGCCTTCGAGCAGTACTTC. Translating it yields CASSVGLAAFEQYF.

CDR3 residues: CSAEATGELFF. In nucleotides, the CDR3 is TGCAGTGCCGAGGCGACCGGGGAGCTGTTTTTT. This chain connects TRBV20-1 to TRBJ2-2; no clear D. CDR1 is DFQATT, CDR2 SNEGSKA, per germline (reference sequence). V was shortened by 6 bases and J by 5 bases, with 7 bases between the two germline ends. The CDR3 totals 11 residues.

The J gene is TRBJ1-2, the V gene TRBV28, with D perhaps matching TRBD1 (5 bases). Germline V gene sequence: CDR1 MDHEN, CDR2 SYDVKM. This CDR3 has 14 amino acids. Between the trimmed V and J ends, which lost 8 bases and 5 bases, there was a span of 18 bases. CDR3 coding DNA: TGTGCCAGCTCCCGGGACGCTGACCGGTATGGCTACACCTTC. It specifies CASSRDADRYGYTF.

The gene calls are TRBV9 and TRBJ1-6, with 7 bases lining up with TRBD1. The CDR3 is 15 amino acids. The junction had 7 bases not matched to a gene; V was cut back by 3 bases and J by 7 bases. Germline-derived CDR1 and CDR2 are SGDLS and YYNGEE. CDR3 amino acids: CASSAWDSRNSPLHF. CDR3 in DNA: TGTGCCAGCAGCGCCTGGGACAGTCGCAATTCACCCCTCCACTTT.

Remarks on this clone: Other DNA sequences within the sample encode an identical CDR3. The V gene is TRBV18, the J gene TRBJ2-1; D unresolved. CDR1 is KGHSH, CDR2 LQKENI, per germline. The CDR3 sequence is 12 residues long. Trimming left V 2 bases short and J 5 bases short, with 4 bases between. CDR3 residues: CASSPGNNEQFF. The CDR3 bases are TGTGCCAGCTCACCAGGGAACAATGAGCAGTTCTTC.